This TCR beta chain was profiled in a study of response to subunit inactivated influenza vaccine. The CDR3 runs 14 residues. V gave up 5 bases and J gave up 3 bases; unmatched junction bases: 9. Germline V lookup: CDR1 SQVTM, CDR2 ANQGSEA. As concerns this clonotype: The target antigen is unknown.

Study-wide results and caveats: Authors suggested few new T cells are recruited by each seasonal influenza vaccination.

TCRdb re-called the RT-PCR reads through MiXCR, storing one row per CDR3 protein. The data hold about 300,000 distinct CDR3 sequences, with just over 20% observed a single time. The V and J genes are TRBV29-1 and TRBJ2-7; TRBD2 aligns across 8 bases. The TCR originated in a man between 50 and 75 years old who received an inactivated influenza vaccine. This material consisted of PBMCs from blood, taken about 20 months after vaccination. CDR3 amino acids: CSVKGGGLDYEQYF. CDR3 sequence (DNA): TGCAGCGTTAAGGGCGGGGGACTAGACTACGAGCAGTACTTC.